This TCR beta chain was identified in a study of CD8+CD57+ T cells in acquired aplastic anemia. The wider study: 3.2 ug was the average amount of DNA from sorted CD4+ and CD8+ cells.

As to this clonotype: The antigen remains unidentified.

This CDR3 has 13 amino acids. The germline V and J ends were trimmed by 7 bases and 1 base, with 10 bases remaining between them. Looked up from germline, CDR1 is SNHLY and CDR2 is FYNNEI. The study, taken as a whole, reports: Comparison of patients with controls identified nearly 30 shared CD8+ CDR3 sequences.

The template used for profiling TCR beta VDJ and CDR3 was genomic DNA. TCRdb passed the reads through MiXCR, listing each CDR3 protein once. The sample lists hundreds of thousands of distinct CDR3 sequences, more than 40% seen once, with approximately 8% in the top ten. Individuals selected for sequencing had exhibited CD8+CD57+ cell expansion on flow cytometry. Every patient presented with severe acquired aplastic anemia. No patient had been given any therapy when blood was sampled. Sequences were obtained from sorted CD4+, CD8+, or CD8+CD57+ T cells (not recorded which) from PBMCs. The chain recombines TRBV2 with TRBJ1-1; the D is unclear. The TCR was taken from a human donor with aplastic anemia. CDR3 loop: CASKSQPNTEAFF. The CDR3, as DNA: TGTGCCAGCAAATCGCAACCGAACACTGAAGCTTTCTTT.